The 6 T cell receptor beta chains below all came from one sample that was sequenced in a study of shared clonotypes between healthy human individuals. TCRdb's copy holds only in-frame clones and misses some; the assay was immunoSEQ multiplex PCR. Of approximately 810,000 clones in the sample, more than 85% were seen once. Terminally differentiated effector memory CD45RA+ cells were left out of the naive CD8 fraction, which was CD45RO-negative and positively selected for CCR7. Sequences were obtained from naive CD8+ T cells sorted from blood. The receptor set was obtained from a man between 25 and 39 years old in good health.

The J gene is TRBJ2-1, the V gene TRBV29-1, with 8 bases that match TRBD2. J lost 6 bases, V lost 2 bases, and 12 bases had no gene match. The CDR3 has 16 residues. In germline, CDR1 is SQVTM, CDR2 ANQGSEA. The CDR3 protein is CSVEYSSAGVSNEQFF. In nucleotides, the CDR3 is TGCAGCGTTGAATACTCCTCAGCGGGAGTTTCCAATGAGCAGTTCTTC.

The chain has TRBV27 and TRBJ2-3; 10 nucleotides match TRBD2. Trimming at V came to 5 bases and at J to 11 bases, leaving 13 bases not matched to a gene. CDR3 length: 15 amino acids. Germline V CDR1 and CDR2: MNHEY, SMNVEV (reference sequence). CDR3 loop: CASSPGSGRAQRQYF. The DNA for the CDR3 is TGTGCCAGCAGTCCCGGGAGCGGGAGGGCCCAAAGGCAGTATTTT.

The CDR3 DNA reads as TGCGCCAGCAGCCAAGGTCGGTACACAGATACGCAGTATTTT. This codes for CASSQGRYTDTQYF. This chain connects TRBV4-1 to TRBJ2-3; no clear D gene. Trimming took 1 base from V and 2 from J, leaving 7 bases between them. There are 14 residues in the CDR3. Germline V CDR1 and CDR2: MGHRA, YSYEKL.

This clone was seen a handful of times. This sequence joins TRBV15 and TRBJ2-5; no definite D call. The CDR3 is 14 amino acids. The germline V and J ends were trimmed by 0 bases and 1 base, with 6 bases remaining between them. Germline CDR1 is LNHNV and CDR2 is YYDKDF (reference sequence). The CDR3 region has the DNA TGTGCCACCAGCAGAGAGGGCATCCAAGAGACCCAGTACTTC. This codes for CATSREGIQETQYF.

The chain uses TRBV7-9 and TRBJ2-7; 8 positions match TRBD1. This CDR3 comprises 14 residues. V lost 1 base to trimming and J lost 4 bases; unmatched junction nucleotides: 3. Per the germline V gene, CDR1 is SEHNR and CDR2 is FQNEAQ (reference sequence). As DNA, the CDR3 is TGTGCCAGCAGCTTAGGGACAGGGAGGTACGAGCAGTACTTC. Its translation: CASSLGTGRYEQYF.

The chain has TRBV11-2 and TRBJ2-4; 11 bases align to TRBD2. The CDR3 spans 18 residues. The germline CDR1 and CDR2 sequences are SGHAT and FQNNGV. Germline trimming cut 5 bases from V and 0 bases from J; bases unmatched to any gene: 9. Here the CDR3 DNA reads TGTGCCAGCAGCCCCGGGACTAGCGGTACTCTAGCCAAAAACATTCAGTACTTC. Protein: CASSPGTSGTLAKNIQYF.